These T cell receptor beta chains were read from a single sample in a study of cytomegalovirus exposure and HLA in healthy donors. The table came from immunoSEQ multiplex PCR; TCRdb's copy has only in-frame clones and leaves some out. The data show 100,000 to 150,000 clones, more than 65% seen once. The sequencing input was PBMCs. The receptors come from a man aged 18 to 35 in good health and CMV-seropositive. CDR3s include the opening cysteine and the closing phenylalanine or tryptophan. D genes are given only for firm matches. Part of the rows lack a size; the others show once, few, many or a class for expanded clones.

abundance	len	v_gene	d_gene	j_gene	CDR3nt	CDR3aa
-	13	TRBV4-3	-	TRBJ1-2	TGCGCCAGCAGCCAAGTAGGGGTTTATGGCTACACCTTC	CASSQVGVYGYTF
-	15	TRBV11-2	-	TRBJ1-6	TGTGCCAGCAGCGTATCCAGGGGTAGTAATTCACCCCTCCACTTT	CASSVSRGSNSPLHF
-	13	TRBV7-2	-	TRBJ1-5	TGTGCCAGCAGCCTCCTAACAGGGCAGCCCCAGCATTTT	CASSLLTGQPQHF
-	15	TRBV10-3	-	TRBJ1-1	TGTGCCATCAATTCCTACCGGGGAGGGGATACTGAAGCTTTCTTT	CAINSYRGGDTEAFF
-	16	TRBV19	TRBD2	TRBJ2-7	TGTGCCAGTAGTATAACATTGCGGGGGGGCCTATCCGAGCAGTACTTC	CASSITLRGGLSEQYF
-	16	TRBV6-1	-	TRBJ1-5	TGTGCCAGCAGTGACTACGGGGGTAAGCGCAATCAGCCCCAGCATTTT	CASSDYGGKRNQPQHF
-	14	TRBV2	TRBD1	TRBJ1-2	TGTGCCAGCAGTGAGGGACAGGGGTCAGATGGCTACACCTTC	CASSEGQGSDGYTF
-	14	TRBV5-5	-	TRBJ2-5	TGTGCCAGCGGGCCTGGGGGGTACCAAGAGACCCAGTACTTC	CASGPGGYQETQYF
-	18	TRBV7-2	TRBD1	TRBJ1-5	TGTGCCAGCAGCTTAGGTGGTTCTTCAGGGGGCTTCAATCAGCCCCAGCATTTT	CASSLGGSSGGFNQPQHF
-	15	TRBV4-1	TRBD2	TRBJ2-5	TGCGCCAGCAGCCGATTGACTAGCGCCCAAGAGACCCAGTACTTC	CASSRLTSAQETQYF
-	14	TRBV4-1	-	TRBJ2-2	TGCGCCAGCAGCCAAGATTCCGGCACCGGGGAGCTGTTTTTT	CASSQDSGTGELFF
-	14	TRBV7-8	-	TRBJ1-6	TGTGCCAGCAGCTTAGAACAGATGAATTCACCCCTCCACTTT	CASSLEQMNSPLHF
-	14	TRBV30	-	TRBJ2-1	TGTGCCTGGAGTCGGAGCGGCTCCTACAATGAGCAGTTCTTC	CAWSRSGSYNEQFF
-	15	TRBV5-4	TRBD2	TRBJ2-3	TGTGCCAGCATCGAAGCGGGAGCTAGCACAGATACGCAGTATTTT	CASIEAGASTDTQYF
-	15	TRBV12-5	-	TRBJ2-2	TGTGCTAGTGGTTTATTTCATTCGAACACCGGGGAGCTGTTTTTT	CASGLFHSNTGELFF
-	15	TRBV5-6	-	TRBJ1-2	TGTGCCAGCACTAACCCCATGGCGGACTACTATGGCTACACCTTC	CASTNPMADYYGYTF
-	14	TRBV2	TRBD2	TRBJ2-7	TGTGCCAGCACATTAGGGCGGGAGCCGTACGAGCAGTACTTC	CASTLGREPYEQYF
-	15	TRBV7-9	TRBD2	TRBJ2-3	TGTGCCAGCAGCACGAGCGGGGGTGGCACAGATACGCAGTATTTT	CASSTSGGGTDTQYF
-	13	TRBV7-8	-	TRBJ2-7	TGTGCCAGCAGCCTTTACAGGTCCGACGAGCAGTACTTC	CASSLYRSDEQYF
-	18	TRBV9	TRBD1	TRBJ2-7	TGTGCCAGCAGCGTAGGCCCGACTTCCGGGACAGGGGGCCACGAGCAGTACTTC	CASSVGPTSGTGGHEQYF
once	16	TRBV7-8	TRBD1	TRBJ1-4	TGTGCCAGCACCCCGTATGTGGGACAGACTAATGAAAAACTGTTTTTT	CASTPYVGQTNEKLFF
-	15	TRBV27	TRBD1	TRBJ1-6	TGTGCCAGCGCAAAAGACAGGGGCAGTAATTCACCCCTCCACTTT	CASAKDRGSNSPLHF
-	15	TRBV18	-	TRBJ1-4	TGTGCCAGCTCACCAGGGGCCAGTCGTGATGAAAAACTGTTTTTT	CASSPGASRDEKLFF
-	16	TRBV4-3	TRBD1	TRBJ1-2	TGCGCCAGCAGCCAAGATCGGGCAGGGGGTGGATATGGCTACACCTTC	CASSQDRAGGGYGYTF
-	15	TRBV12-5	-	TRBJ2-2	TGTGCTAGTGGTTTGACCCTCAGGGGCACCGGGGAGCTGTTTTTT	CASGLTLRGTGELFF
-	15	TRBV5-6	-	TRBJ2-1	TGTGCCAGCAGCTTGCAGGGTACTTTAGGGCATGAGCAGTTCTTC	CASSLQGTLGHEQFF
-	15	TRBV11-2	-	TRBJ2-1	TGTGCCAGCAGCTTAGATCTGGAGGACCGGAATGAGCAGTTCTTC	CASSLDLEDRNEQFF
-	15	TRBV7-2	-	TRBJ2-1	TGTGCCAGCAGCGGGGACATGAGCTCCTACAATGAGCAGTTCTTC	CASSGDMSSYNEQFF
-	13	TRBV7-2	-	TRBJ1-5	TGTGCCAGCAGCTTATCAGGGGCTCAGCCCCAGCATTTT	CASSLSGAQPQHF
-	15	TRBV19	TRBD1	TRBJ1-1	TGTGCCAGTAGTACGTCGGGGACAGTGAACACTGAAGCTTTCTTT	CASSTSGTVNTEAFF
-	14	TRBV19	-	TRBJ1-1	TGTGCCAGTAGGCGGACAGACGCGAACACTGAAGCTTTCTTT	CASRRTDANTEAFF
-	13	TRBV7-5	-	TRBJ2-1	TGTGCCAGAGCTAATTGTCCGGACAATGAGCAGTTCTTC	CARANCPDNEQFF
-	14	TRBV6-5	-	TRBJ1-3	TGTGCCAGCAGTGCCTTGGGGGGTCGAAACACCATATATTTT	CASSALGGRNTIYF
-	18	TRBV19	TRBD2	TRBJ2-7	TGTGCCAGTAGTATAATGGCTAGCGGGGGGTCCTACTCCTACGAGCAGTACTTC	CASSIMASGGSYSYEQYF
-	14	TRBV7-6	-	TRBJ2-7	TGTGCCAGCAGCTTAGCGCAGGGGAACTACGAGCAGTACTTC	CASSLAQGNYEQYF
-	12	TRBV6-1	TRBD1	TRBJ2-5	TGTGCCAGCAGTGCAGGGGGCGAGACCCAGTACTTC	CASSAGGETQYF
-	14	TRBV11-2	-	TRBJ2-7	TGTGCCAGCAGCTTAGAGGCCGGGACCTACGAGCAGTACTTC	CASSLEAGTYEQYF
-	15	TRBV7-2	TRBD1	TRBJ2-1	TGTGCCAGCAGCTCCGGGACAGGGGTTTACAATGAGCAGTTCTTC	CASSSGTGVYNEQFF
-	14	TRBV11-2	TRBD2	TRBJ2-7	TGTGCCAGCAGCTTAGTGGCGGGACTAGGTGGGCAGTACTTC	CASSLVAGLGGQYF
-	13	TRBV30	-	TRBJ1-2	TGTGCCTGGACCAATCCGGCCGGGGCCCGGACAGTCTTC	CAWTNPAGARTVF
few	14	TRBV4-1	-	TRBJ1-1	TGCGCCAGCAGCCAAGGTCACACGAACACTGAAGCTTTCTTT	CASSQGHTNTEAFF
few	14	TRBV27	-	TRBJ1-1	TGTGCCAGCAGTCTTCGGGGGGGAAACACTGAAGCTTTCTTT	CASSLRGGNTEAFF
-	14	TRBV19	TRBD1	TRBJ1-5	TGTTCCACGGGCCGGACAGGGGGCACTCAGCCCCAGCATTTT	CSTGRTGGTQPQHF
-	13	TRBV5-6	TRBD1	TRBJ1-2	TGTGCCAGCAGCGACACAGGGGGCGATGGCTACACCTTC	CASSDTGGDGYTF
few	12	TRBV7-6	-	TRBJ2-5	TGTGCCAGCAGCTTACCCTACGAGACCCAGTACTTC	CASSLPYETQYF
-	12	TRBV29-1	-	TRBJ1-2	TGCACCTCTCGGGGAGATAACTATGGCTACACCTTC	CTSRGDNYGYTF
-	15	TRBV7-9	TRBD1	TRBJ1-1	TGTGCCAGCAGCCCCCGGACAGGAGCGAACACTGAAGCTTTCTTT	CASSPRTGANTEAFF
-	15	TRBV4-1	TRBD1	TRBJ1-6	TGCGCCAGCGCAAAGGAAGGACAGGGCTACTCACCCCTCCACTTT	CASAKEGQGYSPLHF
-	14	TRBV6-6	-	TRBJ1-1	TGTGCCAGCAGTTACGGGTCAGGGCGCACTGAAGCTTTCTTT	CASSYGSGRTEAFF
-	15	TRBV30	TRBD1	TRBJ1-1	TGTGCCTGGAGTAATGCCGGGACAGGGAACACTGAAGCTTTCTTT	CAWSNAGTGNTEAFF
once	15	TRBV10-3	TRBD1	TRBJ2-5	TGTGCCATCAGGGCGGGACAGGGGTTAGGAGAGACCCAGTACTTC	CAIRAGQGLGETQYF
-	18	TRBV5-8	-	TRBJ2-6	TGTGCCAGCAGCTTTCGTGGGGCGCCGGCCTCTGGGGCCAACGTCCTGACTTTC	CASSFRGAPASGANVLTF
-	14	TRBV15	-	TRBJ1-5	TGTGCCACCAGCAGAGGCCAATTGGCTCAGCCCCAGCATTTT	CATSRGQLAQPQHF
-	17	TRBV18	TRBD2	TRBJ2-5	TGTGCCAGCTCACCTTGGCGGGCTGGGACTAGCGTATCGACCCAGTACTTC	CASSPWRAGTSVSTQYF
-	16	TRBV27	TRBD1	TRBJ2-7	TGTGCCAGCAGTCCGACCTCCGGGACAGGGACCTACGAGCAGTACTTC	CASSPTSGTGTYEQYF
-	16	TRBV7-2	-	TRBJ2-1	TGTGCCAGCAGCTTAGTCCTAGCTGGCTCCTACAATGAGCAGTTCTTC	CASSLVLAGSYNEQFF
-	13	TRBV4-1	-	TRBJ2-7	TGCGCCAGCAGCCAAGGTATATTTGGGAGGCCAAGCTTC	CASSQGIFGRPSF